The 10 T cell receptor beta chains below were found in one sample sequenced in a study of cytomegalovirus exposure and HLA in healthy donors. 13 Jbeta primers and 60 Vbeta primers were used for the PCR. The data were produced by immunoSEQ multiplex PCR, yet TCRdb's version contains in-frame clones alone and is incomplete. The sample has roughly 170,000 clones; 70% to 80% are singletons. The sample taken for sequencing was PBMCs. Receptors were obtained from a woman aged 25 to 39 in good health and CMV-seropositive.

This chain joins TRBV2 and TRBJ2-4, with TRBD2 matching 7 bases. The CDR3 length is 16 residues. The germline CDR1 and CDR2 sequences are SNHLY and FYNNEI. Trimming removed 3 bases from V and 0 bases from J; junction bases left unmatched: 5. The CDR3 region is CASSEWGGVAKNIQYF. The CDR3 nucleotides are TGTGCCAGCAGTGAGTGGGGAGGGGTAGCCAAAAACATTCAGTACTTC.

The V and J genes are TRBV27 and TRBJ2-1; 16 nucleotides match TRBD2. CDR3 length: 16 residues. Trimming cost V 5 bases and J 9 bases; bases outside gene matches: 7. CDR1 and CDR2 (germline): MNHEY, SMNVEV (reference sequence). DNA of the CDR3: TGTGCCAGCAGTACCGGGACTAGCGGGAGGGCCACTGAGCAGTTCTTC. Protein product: CASSTGTSGRATEQFF.

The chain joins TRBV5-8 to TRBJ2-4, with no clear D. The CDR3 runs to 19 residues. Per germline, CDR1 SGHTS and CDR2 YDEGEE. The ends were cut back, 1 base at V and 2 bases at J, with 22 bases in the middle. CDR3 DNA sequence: TGTGCCAGCAGCTTGTACCCAGGTGTGACCAAAAAAACCAAAAACATTCAGTACTTC. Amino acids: CASSLYPGVTKKTKNIQYF.

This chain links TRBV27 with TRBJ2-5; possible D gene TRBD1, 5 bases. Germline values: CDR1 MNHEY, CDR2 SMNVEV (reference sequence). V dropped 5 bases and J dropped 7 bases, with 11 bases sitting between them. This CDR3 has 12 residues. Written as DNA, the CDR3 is TGTGCCAGCAGTGTCGGTGGGGCGACCCAGTACTTC. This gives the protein CASSVGGATQYF.

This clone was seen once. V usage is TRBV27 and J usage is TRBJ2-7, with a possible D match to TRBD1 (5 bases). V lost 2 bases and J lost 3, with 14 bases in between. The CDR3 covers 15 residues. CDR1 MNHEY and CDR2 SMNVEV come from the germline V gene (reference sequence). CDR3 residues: CASSLVDRLDYEQYF. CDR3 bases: TGTGCCAGCAGTTTAGTAGACAGATTGGACTACGAGCAGTACTTC.

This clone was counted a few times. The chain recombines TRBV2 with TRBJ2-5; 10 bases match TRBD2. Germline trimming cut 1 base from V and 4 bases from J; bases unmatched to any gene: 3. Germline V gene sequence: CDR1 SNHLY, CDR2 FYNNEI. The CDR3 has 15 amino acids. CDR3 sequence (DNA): TGTGCCAGCAGTGAAGAGGCTAGCGGGGGAGAGACCCAGTACTTC. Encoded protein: CASSEEASGGETQYF. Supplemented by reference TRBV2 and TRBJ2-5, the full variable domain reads EPEVTQTPSHQVTQMGQEVILRCVPISNHLYFYWYRQILGQKVEFLVSFYNNEISEKSEIFDDQFSVERPDGSNFTLKIRSTKLEDSAMYFCASSEEASGGETQYFGPGTRLLVL.

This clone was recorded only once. CDR3 nucleotides: TGTGCCAGCAGCGTTCACCAAAGCGATGAGCAGTTCTTC. Encoded protein: CASSVHQSDEQFF. The chain joins TRBV9 to TRBJ2-1; D remains unclear. The CDR3 runs to 13 residues. Looked up from germline, CDR1 is SGDLS and CDR2 is YYNGEE. With 2 bases removed from V and 8 bases from J, the gap between germline ends came to 11 bases.

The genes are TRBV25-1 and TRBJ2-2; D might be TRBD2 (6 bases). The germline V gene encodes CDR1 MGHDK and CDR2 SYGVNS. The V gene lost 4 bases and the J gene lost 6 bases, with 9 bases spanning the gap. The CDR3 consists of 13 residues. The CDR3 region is CASSASDPGELFF. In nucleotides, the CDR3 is TGTGCCAGCAGTGCTAGCGATCCCGGGGAGCTGTTTTTT.

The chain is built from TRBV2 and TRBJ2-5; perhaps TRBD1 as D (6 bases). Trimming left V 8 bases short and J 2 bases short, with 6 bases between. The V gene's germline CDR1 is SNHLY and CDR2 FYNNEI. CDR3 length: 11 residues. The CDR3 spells CASDRQETQYF. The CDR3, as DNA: TGTGCCAGCGACAGGCAAGAGACCCAGTACTTC.

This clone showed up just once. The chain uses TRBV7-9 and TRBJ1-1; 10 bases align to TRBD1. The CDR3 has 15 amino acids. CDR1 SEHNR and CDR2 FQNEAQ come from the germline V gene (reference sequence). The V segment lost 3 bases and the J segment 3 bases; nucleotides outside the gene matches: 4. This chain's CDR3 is CASSFGQGVYTEAFF. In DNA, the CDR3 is TGTGCCAGCAGCTTTGGACAGGGGGTTTACACTGAAGCTTTCTTT.